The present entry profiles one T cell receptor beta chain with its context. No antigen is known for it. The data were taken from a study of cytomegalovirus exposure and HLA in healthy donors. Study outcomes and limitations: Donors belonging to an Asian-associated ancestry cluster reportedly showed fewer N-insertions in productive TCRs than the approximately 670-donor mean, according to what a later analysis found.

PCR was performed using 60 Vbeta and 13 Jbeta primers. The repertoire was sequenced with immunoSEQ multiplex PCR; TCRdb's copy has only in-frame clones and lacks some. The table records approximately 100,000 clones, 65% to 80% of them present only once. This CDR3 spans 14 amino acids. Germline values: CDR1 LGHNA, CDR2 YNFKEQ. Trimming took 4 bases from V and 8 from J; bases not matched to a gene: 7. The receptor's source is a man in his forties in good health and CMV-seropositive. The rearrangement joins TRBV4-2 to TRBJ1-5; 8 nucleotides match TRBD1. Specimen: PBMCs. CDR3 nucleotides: TGTGCCAGCAGCCGAGAGACAGGGGTAGAGCCCCAGCATTTT. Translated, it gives CASSRETGVEPQHF.